This TCR beta chain derives from a study of blood T cell repertoires in COVID-19. About the study: The United States, Italy and Spain supplied acute and convalescent COVID-19 samples. Sample material is recorded as cDNA or gDNA derived from T cells, B-cell-depleted T cells, or PBMCs.

Method: immunoSEQ multiplex PCR; TCRdb's copy keeps in-frame clones and lacks some. The sample contains over 250,000 clones, about 89% of which appear only once. Trimming took 3 bases from V and 10 from J; bases not matched to a gene: 13. In germline, CDR1 is DFQATT, CDR2 SNEGSKA (reference sequence). This CDR3 comprises 16 residues. This receptor was identified in a woman aged 25 to 39 with COVID-19, enrolled during active disease. Material for sequencing was peripheral blood. The V gene is TRBV20-1, the J gene TRBJ1-6; TRBD1 matches 9 bases. The CDR3 loop reads CSASAPGTGRKSPLHF. The DNA for the CDR3 is TGCAGTGCTAGTGCCCCCGGGACAGGGAGAAAGTCACCCCTCCACTTT.